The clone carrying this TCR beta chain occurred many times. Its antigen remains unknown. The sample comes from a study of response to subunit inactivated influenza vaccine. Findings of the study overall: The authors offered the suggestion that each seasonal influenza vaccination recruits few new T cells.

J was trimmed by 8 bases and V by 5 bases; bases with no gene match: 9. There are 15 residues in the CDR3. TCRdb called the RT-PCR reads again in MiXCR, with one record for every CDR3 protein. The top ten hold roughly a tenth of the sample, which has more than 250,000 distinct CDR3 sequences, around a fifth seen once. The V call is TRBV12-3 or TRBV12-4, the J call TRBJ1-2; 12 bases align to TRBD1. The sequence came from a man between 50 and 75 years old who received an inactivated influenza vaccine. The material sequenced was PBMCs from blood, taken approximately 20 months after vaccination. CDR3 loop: CASSLYGTGGVGYTF. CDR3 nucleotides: TGTGCCAGCAGTCTTTACGGGACAGGGGGCGTAGGCTACACCTTC.